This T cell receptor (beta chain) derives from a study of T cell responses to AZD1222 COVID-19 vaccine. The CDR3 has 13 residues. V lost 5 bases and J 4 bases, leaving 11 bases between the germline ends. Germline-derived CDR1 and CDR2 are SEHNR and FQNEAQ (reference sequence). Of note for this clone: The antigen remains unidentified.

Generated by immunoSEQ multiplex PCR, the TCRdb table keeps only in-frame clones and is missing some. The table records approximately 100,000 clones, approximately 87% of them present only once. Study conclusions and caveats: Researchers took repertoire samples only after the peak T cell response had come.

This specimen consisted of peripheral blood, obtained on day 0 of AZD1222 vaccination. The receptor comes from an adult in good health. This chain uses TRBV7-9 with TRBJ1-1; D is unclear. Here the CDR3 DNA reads TGTGCCAGCAGCGCGTCTGGTAGCACTGAAGCTTTCTTT. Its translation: CASSASGSTEAFF.